This T cell receptor (beta chain) stems from a study of blood T cell repertoires in COVID-19. Looking at the study overall: T cells, B-cell-depleted T cells, or PBMCs supplied cDNA or gDNA.

This table comes from immunoSEQ multiplex PCR, and its TCRdb copy is limited to in-frame clones, with some not included. This table holds around 170,000 clones, roughly 77% found once. The CDR3 sequence is 14 residues long. The material sequenced was peripheral blood. The chain combines TRBV21-1 with TRBJ1-4; the D call in the table, TRBD1, was not verified against the DNA. TRBV21-1 is an annotated pseudogene. The TCR originated in a woman of 80 years or more with COVID-19, enrolled during active disease. The CDR3 region is CASSKRTGNEKLFF. The CDR3, as DNA: TGTGCCAGCAGCAAACGGACAGGGAATGAAAAACTGTTTTTT.